The 3 T cell receptor beta chains presented below share a single source sample, sequenced in a study of identical twins. From the 5' RACE reads, TCRdb called clonotypes with MiXCR, one entry per CDR3 protein. The sample has about 730,000 distinct CDR3 sequences; around 21% are singletons. The sample was also reused in another study, on T cells expressing NK-cell markers.

The source material was PBMCs. All receptors come from a young woman in good health.

V usage is TRBV5-4 and J usage is TRBJ2-5; D possibly corresponds to TRBD2 (5 bases). Trimming stripped 4 bases from V and 2 bases from J, with 15 bases between. The length of the CDR3 is 15 residues. Germline V CDR1 and CDR2: SGHNT, YYREEE (reference sequence). CDR3: CASSPAARTQETQYF. The CDR3 nucleotides are TGTGCCAGCAGCCCAGCGGCAAGGACTCAAGAGACCCAGTACTTC.

This clonotype occurred a few times. The V gene is TRBV6-1, the J gene TRBJ2-1, with 9 bases that match TRBD1. The J segment lost 6 bases and the V segment lost 7 bases, leaving 7 bases of the junction unmatched. CDR3 length: 14 amino acids. Per germline, CDR1 MNHNS and CDR2 SASEGT. In nucleotides, the CDR3 is TGTGCCAGCATCCAACAGGGGGCGGGCAATGAGCAGTTCTTC. As protein: CASIQQGAGNEQFF.

V and J are TRBV5-1 and TRBJ2-1, with 9 positions matching TRBD1. Germline CDR1 and CDR2: SGHRS and YFSETQ. This CDR3 region has 17 residues. The V and J ends lost 4 bases and 4 bases, in that order; junction bases with no gene match: 12. CDR3 amino acids: CASSPNSGTGIYNEQFF. The CDR3 DNA is TGCGCCAGCAGCCCGAATTCCGGGACAGGGATTTACAATGAGCAGTTCTTC.